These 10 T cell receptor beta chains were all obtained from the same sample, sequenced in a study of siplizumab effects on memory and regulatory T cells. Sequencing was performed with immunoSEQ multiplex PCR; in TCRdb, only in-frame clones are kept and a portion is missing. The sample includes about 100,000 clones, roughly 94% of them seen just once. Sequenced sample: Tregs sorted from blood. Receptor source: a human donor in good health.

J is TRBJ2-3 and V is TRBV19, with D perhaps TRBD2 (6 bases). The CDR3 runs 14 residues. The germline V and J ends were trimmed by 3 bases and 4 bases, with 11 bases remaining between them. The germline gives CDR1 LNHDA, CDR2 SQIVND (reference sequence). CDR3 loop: CASSMRDSADTQYF. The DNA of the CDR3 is TGTGCCAGTAGTATGCGGGACTCTGCAGATACGCAGTATTTT.

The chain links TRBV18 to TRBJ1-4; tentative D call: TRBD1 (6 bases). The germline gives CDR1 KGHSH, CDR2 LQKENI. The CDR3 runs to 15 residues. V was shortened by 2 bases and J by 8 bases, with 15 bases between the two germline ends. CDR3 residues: CASSPLNREGEKLFF. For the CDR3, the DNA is TGTGCCAGCTCACCATTGAACAGGGAAGGCGAAAAACTGTTTTTT.

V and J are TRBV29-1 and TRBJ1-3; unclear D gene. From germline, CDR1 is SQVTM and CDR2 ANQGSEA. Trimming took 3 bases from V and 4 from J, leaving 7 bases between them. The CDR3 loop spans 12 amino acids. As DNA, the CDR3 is TGCAGCGTTGAGGGGAACGGAAACACCATATATTTT. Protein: CSVEGNGNTIYF.

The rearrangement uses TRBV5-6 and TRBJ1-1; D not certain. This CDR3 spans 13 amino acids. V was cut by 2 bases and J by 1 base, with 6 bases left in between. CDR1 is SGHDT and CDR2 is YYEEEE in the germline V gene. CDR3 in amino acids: CASSFPANTEAFF. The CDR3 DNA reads TGTGCCAGCAGCTTCCCAGCGAACACTGAAGCTTTCTTT.

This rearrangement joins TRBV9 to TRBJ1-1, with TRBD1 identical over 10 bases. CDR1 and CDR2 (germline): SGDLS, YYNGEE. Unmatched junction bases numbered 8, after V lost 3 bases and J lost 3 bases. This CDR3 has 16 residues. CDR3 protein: CASSDGTGDIHTEAFF. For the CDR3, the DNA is TGTGCCAGCAGCGACGGGACAGGGGATATTCACACTGAAGCTTTCTTT.

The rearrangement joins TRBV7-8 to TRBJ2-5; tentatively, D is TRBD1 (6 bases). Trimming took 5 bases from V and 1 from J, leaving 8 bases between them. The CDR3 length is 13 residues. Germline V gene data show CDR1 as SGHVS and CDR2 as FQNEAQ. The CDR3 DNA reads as TGTGCCAGCAGCAGGGGGACCCAAGAGACCCAGTACTTC. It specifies CASSRGTQETQYF.

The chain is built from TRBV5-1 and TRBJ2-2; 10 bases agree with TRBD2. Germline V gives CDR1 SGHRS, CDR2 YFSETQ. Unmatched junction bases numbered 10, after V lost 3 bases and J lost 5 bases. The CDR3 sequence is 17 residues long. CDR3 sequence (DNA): TGCGCCAGCAGCTCCCCAGCGGGAGGGCCGGATACCGGGGAGCTGTTTTTT. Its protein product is CASSSPAGGPDTGELFF.

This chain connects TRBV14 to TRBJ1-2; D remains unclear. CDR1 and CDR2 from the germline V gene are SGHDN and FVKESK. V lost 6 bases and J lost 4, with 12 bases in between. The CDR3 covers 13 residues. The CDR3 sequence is CASSQLRIYGYTF. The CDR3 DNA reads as TGTGCCAGCAGTCAACTCAGGATCTATGGCTACACCTTC.

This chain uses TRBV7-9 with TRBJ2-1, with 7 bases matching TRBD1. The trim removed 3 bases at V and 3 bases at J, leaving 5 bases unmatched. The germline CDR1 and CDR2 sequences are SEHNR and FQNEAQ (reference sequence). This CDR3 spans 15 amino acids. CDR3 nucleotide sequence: TGTGCCAGCAGCTTTCTGACAGGGATCTACAATGAGCAGTTCTTC. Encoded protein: CASSFLTGIYNEQFF.

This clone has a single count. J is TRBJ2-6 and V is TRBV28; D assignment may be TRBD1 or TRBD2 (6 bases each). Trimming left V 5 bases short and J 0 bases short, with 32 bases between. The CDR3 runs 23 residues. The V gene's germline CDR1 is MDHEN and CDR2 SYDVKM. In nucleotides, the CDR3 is TGTGCCAGCAGTAAGGGAGGCGGGACGGTAGTATGGGGGCCCCTCTCTGGGGCCAACGTCCTGACTTTC. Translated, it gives CASSKGGGTVVWGPLSGANVLTF.